One sample yielded the 18 T cell receptor beta chains listed below, sequenced in a study of multiple sclerosis patients with progressive multifocal leukoencephalopathy. Profiling relied on immunoSEQ multiplex PCR, and the TCRdb table lists in-frame clones only, not all of them. The data hold tens of thousands of clones, with over 75% observed a single time. Time point meaning: time of PML onset. This specimen was PBMCs, taken from a patient treated with natalizumab. Every receptor here comes from a human donor with progressive multifocal leukoencephalopathy.

V and J are TRBV6-5 and TRBJ1-5; D is uncertain. The CDR3 loop spans 14 amino acids. Trimming stripped 4 bases from V and 1 base from J, with 8 bases between. Germline CDR1 reads MNHEY; CDR2 reads SVGAGI. DNA of the CDR3: TGTGCCAGCAGTTCCGGGGAGAGCAATCAGCCCCAGCATTTT. Residues: CASSSGESNQPQHF.

This clone is a singleton in its sample. V usage is TRBV7-9 and J usage is TRBJ2-1; D is uncertain. Per the germline V gene, CDR1 is SEHNR and CDR2 is FQNEAQ (reference sequence). Deletions cut 1 base from V and 6 bases from J, with 7 bases between. There are 13 residues in the CDR3. CDR3 amino acids: CASSLGRSNEQFF. CDR3 bases: TGTGCCAGCAGCTTAGGGCGCTCCAATGAGCAGTTCTTC.

A remark on this clone: Distinct nucleotide sequences in the sample also encode this CDR3. The chain has TRBV29-1 and TRBJ1-2; no clear D. This CDR3 has 13 amino acids. Trimming left V 1 base short and J 9 bases short, with 15 bases between. CDR1 and CDR2 (germline): SQVTM, ANQGSEA. CDR3 sequence: CSVEGDLRGSYTF. DNA of the CDR3: TGCAGCGTTGAAGGTGACCTTCGAGGGAGCTACACCTTC.

V is TRBV28 and J is TRBJ2-7; TRBD2 matches at 13 bases. CDR3 size: 15 residues. Germline-derived CDR1 and CDR2 are MDHEN and SYDVKM. Trimming removed 5 bases from V and 3 bases from J; junction bases left unmatched: 4. The CDR3 coding sequence is TGTGCCAGCAGTGTCCGGACTAGCGGGAGCTACGAGCAGTACTTC. Translating gives CASSVRTSGSYEQYF.

V and J are TRBV28 and TRBJ2-2, with D tentatively TRBD2 (5 bases). CDR1 is MDHEN and CDR2 is SYDVKM in the germline V gene. The ends were cut back, 2 bases at V and 4 bases at J, with 8 bases in the middle. This CDR3 contains 14 residues. The CDR3 DNA is TGTGCCAGCAGTTTACTCCGGGGCACCGGGGAGCTGTTTTTT. It translates to CASSLLRGTGELFF.

The chain couples TRBV6-1 to TRBJ2-7; 8 bases line up with TRBD1. Trimming took 7 bases from V and 0 from J; bases not matched to a gene: 8. This CDR3 has 15 amino acids. Germline V gene data show CDR1 as MNHNS and CDR2 as SASEGT. The CDR3 reads CASTVWGQVSYEQYF. CDR3 nucleotides: TGTGCCAGCACTGTGTGGGGACAGGTCTCCTACGAGCAGTACTTC.

The V and J genes are TRBV4-3 and TRBJ2-7; TRBD2 is a possible D gene (5 bases). Germline CDR1 is LGHNA and CDR2 is YSLEER. This CDR3 has 14 residues. V was trimmed by 1 base and J by 3 bases, leaving 10 bases between them. The CDR3: CASSQGPGFYEQYF. In nucleotides, the CDR3 is TGCGCCAGCAGCCAAGGCCCGGGATTCTACGAGCAGTACTTC.

J is TRBJ1-6 and V is TRBV6-5; TRBD1 matches at 9 bases. Germline V lookup: CDR1 MNHEY, CDR2 SVGAGI. This CDR3 is built from 14 residues. V lost 6 bases to trimming and J lost 8 bases; unmatched junction nucleotides: 5. The CDR3 nucleotides are TGTGCCAGCAGCAGGGACAGGGATTATTCACCCCTCCACTTT. Translating it yields CASSRDRDYSPLHF.

The chain employs TRBV5-5 and TRBJ1-5; D perhaps matches TRBD1 (6 bases). Germline V gene sequence: CDR1 SGHKS, CDR2 YYEKEE (reference sequence). V dropped 4 bases and J dropped 2 bases, with 13 bases sitting between them. The CDR3 is made up of 15 amino acids. The CDR3 reads CASSPQGNGNQPQHF. The CDR3 nucleotides are TGTGCCAGCAGCCCGCAGGGGAACGGCAATCAGCCCCAGCATTTT.

The chain joins TRBV6-5 to TRBJ1-6; no reliable D call. The CDR3 totals 16 residues. V was trimmed by 2 bases and J by 7 bases, leaving 15 bases between them. Germline V lookup: CDR1 MNHEY, CDR2 SVGAGI. The CDR3 spells CASSYGSMSLNSPLHF. The CDR3 DNA is TGTGCCAGCAGTTACGGCAGCATGAGTTTGAATTCACCCCTCCACTTT.

The rearrangement links TRBV7-2 to TRBJ2-7; the D gene is possibly TRBD2 (5 bases). Germline V gene sequence: CDR1 SGHTA, CDR2 FQGNSA. Trimming took 5 bases from V and 0 from J, leaving 17 bases between them. This CDR3 has 16 residues. CDR3 loop: CASSVFGSGYSYEQYF. The CDR3 nucleotides read TGTGCCAGCAGCGTTTTCGGCAGCGGCTACTCCTACGAGCAGTACTTC.

V is TRBV18 and J is TRBJ2-3, with D unclear. V gave up 5 bases and J gave up 2 bases, with 5 bases separating them. CDR3 length: 12 residues. The germline CDR1 and CDR2 sequences are KGHSH and LQKENI. The CDR3, as DNA: TGTGCCAGCTCATCCACCACAGATACGCAGTATTTT. This encodes CASSSTTDTQYF.

The rearrangement uses TRBV4-1 and TRBJ2-3; D is unresolved. The CDR3 sequence is 13 residues long. Germline V CDR1 and CDR2: MGHRA, YSYEKL. Trimming shortened V by 4 bases and J by 0 bases, and 5 bases separated the two germline ends. In DNA form, the CDR3 reads TGCGCCAGCAGCCCCCCCAGCACAGATACGCAGTATTTT. It is translated as CASSPPSTDTQYF.

The V gene is TRBV5-6, the J gene TRBJ2-7; 8 bases fit TRBD1. The CDR3 totals 14 residues. The V segment lost 4 bases and the J segment 4 bases; nucleotides outside the gene matches: 7. Germline V gives CDR1 SGHDT, CDR2 YYEEEE. This chain's CDR3 is CASSKPGQVYEQYF. The CDR3 DNA follows: TGTGCCAGCAGCAAACCGGGACAGGTATACGAGCAGTACTTC. Full variable domain (outside the CDR3, taken from reference TRBV5-6 and TRBJ2-7): DAGVTQSPTHLIKTRGQQVTLRCSPKSGHDTVSWYQQALGQGPQFIFQYYEEEERQRGNFPDRFSGHQFPNYSSELNVNALLLGDSALYLCASSKPGQVYEQYFGPGTRLTVT.

About this clone: Relative to the germline gene, one junction end is altered; a read error may explain this. The CDR3 here is CASTTGNSHEQYF. In DNA, the CDR3 is TGTGCCAGTACCACAGGTAACTCCCACGAGCAGTACTTC. The rearrangement links TRBV19 to TRBJ2-7; weak D call: TRBD1 (5 bases). Germline CDR1 is LNHDA and CDR2 is SQIVND (reference sequence). This CDR3 contains 13 residues.

The rearrangement links TRBV5-1 to TRBJ2-1; no reliable D call. The CDR3 runs to 16 residues. The germline V gene encodes CDR1 SGHRS and CDR2 YFSETQ. V lost 4 bases, J lost 0 bases, and 14 bases lay in between. The CDR3 DNA is TGCGCCAGCAGCCCACCTCTCGGGTCCTCCTACAATGAGCAGTTCTTC. It specifies CASSPPLGSSYNEQFF.

The genes are TRBV7-6 and TRBJ1-1; TRBD1 matches 7 bases. This CDR3 has 13 amino acids. The V and J ends lost 5 bases and 10 bases, in that order; junction bases with no gene match: 10. CDR1 SGHVS and CDR2 FNYEAQ come from the germline V gene. CDR3 coding DNA: TGTGCCAGCAGCGTCACAGGGGCCAGCAGAGCTTTCTTT. This codes for CASSVTGASRAFF.

The chain couples TRBV19 to TRBJ1-2; tentatively, D is TRBD1 (5 bases). Trimming removed 3 bases from V and 5 bases from J, with 16 bases in between. This CDR3 region has 15 residues. Germline V gene sequence: CDR1 LNHDA, CDR2 SQIVND (reference sequence). This chain's CDR3 is CASSIELKGFYGYTF. The CDR3 DNA reads TGTGCCAGTAGTATCGAACTGAAGGGGTTTTATGGCTACACCTTC.